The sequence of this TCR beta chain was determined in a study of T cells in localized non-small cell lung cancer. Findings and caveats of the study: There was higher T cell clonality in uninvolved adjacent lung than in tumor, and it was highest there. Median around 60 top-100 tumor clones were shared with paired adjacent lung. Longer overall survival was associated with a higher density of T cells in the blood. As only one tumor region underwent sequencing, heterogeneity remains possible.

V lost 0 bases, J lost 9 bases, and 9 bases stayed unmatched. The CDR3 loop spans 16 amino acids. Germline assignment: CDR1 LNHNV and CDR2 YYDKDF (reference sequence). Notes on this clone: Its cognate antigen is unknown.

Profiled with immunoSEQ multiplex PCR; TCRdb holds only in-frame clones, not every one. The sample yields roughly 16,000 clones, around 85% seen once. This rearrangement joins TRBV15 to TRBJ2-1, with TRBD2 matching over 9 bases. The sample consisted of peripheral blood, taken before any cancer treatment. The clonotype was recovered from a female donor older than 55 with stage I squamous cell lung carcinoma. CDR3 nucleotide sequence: TGTGCCACCAGCAGAGATCGCGCGGGAGGGCGGGGTGAGCAGTTCTTC. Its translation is CATSRDRAGGRGEQFF.